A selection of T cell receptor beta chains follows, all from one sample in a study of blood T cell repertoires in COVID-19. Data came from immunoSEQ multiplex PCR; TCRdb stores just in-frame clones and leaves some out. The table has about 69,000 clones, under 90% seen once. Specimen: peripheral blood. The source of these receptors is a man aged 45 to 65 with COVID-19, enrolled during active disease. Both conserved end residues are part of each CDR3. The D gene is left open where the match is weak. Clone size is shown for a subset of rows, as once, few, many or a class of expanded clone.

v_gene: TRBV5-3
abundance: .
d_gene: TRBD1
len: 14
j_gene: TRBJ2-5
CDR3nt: TGTGCCAGAAGCACTCGGACAGGGGAAGAGACCCAGTACTTC
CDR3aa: CARSTRTGEETQYF

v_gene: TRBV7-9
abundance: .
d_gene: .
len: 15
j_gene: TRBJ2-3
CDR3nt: TGTGCCAGCAGCTTTATAACAGAACGCACAGATACGCAGTATTTT
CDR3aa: CASSFITERTDTQYF

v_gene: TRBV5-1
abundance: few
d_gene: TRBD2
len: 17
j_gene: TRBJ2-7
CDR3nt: TGCGCCAGCAGCTTCTATGCTAGCGGGGTTGAATCCTACGAGCAGTACTTC
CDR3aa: CASSFYASGVESYEQYF

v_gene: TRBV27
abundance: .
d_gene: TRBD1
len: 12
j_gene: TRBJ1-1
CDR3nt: TGTGCCAGCAGTACAGGGGGCACTGAAGCTTTCTTT
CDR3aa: CASSTGGTEAFF

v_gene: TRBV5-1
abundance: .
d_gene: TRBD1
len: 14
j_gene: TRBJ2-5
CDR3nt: TGCGCCAGCAGCTTGGAAACAGGGGAGGAGACCCAGTACTTC
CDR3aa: CASSLETGEETQYF

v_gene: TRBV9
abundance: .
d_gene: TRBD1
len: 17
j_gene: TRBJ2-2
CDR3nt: TGTGCCAGCAGCGTGACAACCGGGACAGGGAAACCCGGGGAGCTGTTTTTT
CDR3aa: CASSVTTGTGKPGELFF

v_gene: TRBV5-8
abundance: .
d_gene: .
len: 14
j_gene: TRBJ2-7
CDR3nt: TGTGCCAGCAGGAACAGGGACCGCTCCTACGAGCAGTACTTC
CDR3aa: CASRNRDRSYEQYF

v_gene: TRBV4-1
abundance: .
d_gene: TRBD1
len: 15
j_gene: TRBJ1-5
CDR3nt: TGCGCCAGCAGCCAAGTTTGGACAGGGGGGTGGCCCCAGCATTTT
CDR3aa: CASSQVWTGGWPQHF

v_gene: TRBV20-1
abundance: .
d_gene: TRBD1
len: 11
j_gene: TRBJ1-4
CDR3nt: TGCAGTGCTAGGCAGGGGGTACAAATGTTTTTT
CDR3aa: CSARQGVQMFF

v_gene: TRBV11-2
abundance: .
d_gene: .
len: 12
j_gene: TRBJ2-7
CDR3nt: TGTGCCAGCAGCTTAGCAATTTACGAGCAGTACTTC
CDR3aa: CASSLAIYEQYF

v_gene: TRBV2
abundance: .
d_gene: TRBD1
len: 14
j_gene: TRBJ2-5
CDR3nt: TGTGCCAGCAGGGGACAGGGTGCTGTGGAGACCCAGTACTTC
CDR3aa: CASRGQGAVETQYF

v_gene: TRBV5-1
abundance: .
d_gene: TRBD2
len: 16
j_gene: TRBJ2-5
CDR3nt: TGCGCCAGCAGCTTGGTGACTAGCGGGGAAGGGGAGACCCAGTACTTC
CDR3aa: CASSLVTSGEGETQYF

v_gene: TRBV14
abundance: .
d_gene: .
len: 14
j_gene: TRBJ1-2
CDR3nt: TGTGCCAGCAGCCAAGTGTCACAGCTGGCTGGCTACACCTTC
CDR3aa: CASSQVSQLAGYTF

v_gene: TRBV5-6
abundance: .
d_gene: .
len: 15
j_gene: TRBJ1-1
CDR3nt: TGTGCCAGCAGCTTGTACATGGCACCCCACACTGAAGCTTTCTTT
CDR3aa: CASSLYMAPHTEAFF

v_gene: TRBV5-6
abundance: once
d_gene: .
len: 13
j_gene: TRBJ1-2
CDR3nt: TGTGCCAGCAGCTTAACAGGGAGGGATGGCTACACCTTC
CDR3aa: CASSLTGRDGYTF

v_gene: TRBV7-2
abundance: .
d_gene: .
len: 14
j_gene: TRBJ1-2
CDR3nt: TGTGCCAGCAGCCTGCGGACAGACAACTATGGCTACACCTTC
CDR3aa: CASSLRTDNYGYTF

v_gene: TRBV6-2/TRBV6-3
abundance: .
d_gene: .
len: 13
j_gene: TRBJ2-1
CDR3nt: TGTGCCAGCAGCCGTAGCGGAAACAATGAGCAGTTCTTC
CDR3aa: CASSRSGNNEQFF

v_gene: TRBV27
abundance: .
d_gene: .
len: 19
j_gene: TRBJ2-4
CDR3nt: TGTGCCAGCAGTCCCCGGGGGGCAGGGTCCTTAATAGCCAAAAACATTCAGTACTTC
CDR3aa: CASSPRGAGSLIAKNIQYF

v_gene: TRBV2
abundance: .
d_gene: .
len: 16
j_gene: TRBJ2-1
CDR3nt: TGTGCCAGCAGCCTTGGACAGCCCCCGGGGTACAATGAGCAGTTCTTC
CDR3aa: CASSLGQPPGYNEQFF

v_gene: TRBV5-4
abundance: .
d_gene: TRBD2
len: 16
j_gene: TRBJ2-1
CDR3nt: TGTGCCAGCAGCCTTCCCGGGGCGGGGGGCCGGGATGAGCAGTTCTTC
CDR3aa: CASSLPGAGGRDEQFF

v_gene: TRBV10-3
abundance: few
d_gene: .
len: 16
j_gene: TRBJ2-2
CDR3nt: TGTGCCATCAAGCCAGGGATGAAGGCGAACACCGGGGAGCTGTTTTTT
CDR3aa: CAIKPGMKANTGELFF

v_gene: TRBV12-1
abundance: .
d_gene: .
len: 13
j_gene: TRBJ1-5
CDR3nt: TGTGCCAGCAGCTTTGCCCCCTTCGAGCCCCAGCATTTT
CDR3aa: CASSFAPFEPQHF

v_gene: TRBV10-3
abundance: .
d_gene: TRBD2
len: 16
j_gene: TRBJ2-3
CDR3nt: TGTGCCATCAGTGACTTTTCACGGGGGGACACAGATACGCAGTATTTT
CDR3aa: CAISDFSRGDTDTQYF

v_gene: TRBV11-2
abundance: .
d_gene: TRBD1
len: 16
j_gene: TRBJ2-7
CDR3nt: TGTGCCAGCAGCAGGGACAGGATTCGAAGGTCCTACGAGCAGTACTTC
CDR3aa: CASSRDRIRRSYEQYF

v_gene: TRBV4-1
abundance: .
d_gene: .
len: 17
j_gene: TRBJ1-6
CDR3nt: TGCGCCAGCAGCCAAGCCGTGGGAGGGGCTATCGGATCACCCCTCCACTTT
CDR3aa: CASSQAVGGAIGSPLHF

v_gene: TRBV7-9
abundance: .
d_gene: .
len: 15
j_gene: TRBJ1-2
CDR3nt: TGTGCCAGCAGCCCCTCTGGGCAGGGGTTACATGGCTACACCTTC
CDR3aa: CASSPSGQGLHGYTF

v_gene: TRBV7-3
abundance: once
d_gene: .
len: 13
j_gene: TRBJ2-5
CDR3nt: TGTGCCAGCAGCGAACAGGGAAGAGAGACCCAGTACTTC
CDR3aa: CASSEQGRETQYF

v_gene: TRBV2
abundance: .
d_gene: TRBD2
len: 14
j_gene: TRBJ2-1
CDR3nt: TGTGCCAGCAGGGGCCCCACTAGCGGCCCTGAGCAGTTCTTC
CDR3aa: CASRGPTSGPEQFF

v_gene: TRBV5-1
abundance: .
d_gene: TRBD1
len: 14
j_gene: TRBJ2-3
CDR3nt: TGCGCCAGCAGCTATGACAGGGGCACAGATACGCAGTATTTT
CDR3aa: CASSYDRGTDTQYF

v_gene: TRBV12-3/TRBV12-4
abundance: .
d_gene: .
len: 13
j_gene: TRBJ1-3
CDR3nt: TGTGCCAGCGAAAAGGGGCAAGGAAACACCATATATTTT
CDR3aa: CASEKGQGNTIYF

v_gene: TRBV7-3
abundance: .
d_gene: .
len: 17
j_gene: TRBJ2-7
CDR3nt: TGTGCCAGCAGCTTAACGCAGGGGGGACAACCTTCCTACGAGCAGTACTTC
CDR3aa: CASSLTQGGQPSYEQYF

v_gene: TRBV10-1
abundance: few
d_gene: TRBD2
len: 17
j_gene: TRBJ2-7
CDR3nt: TGCGCCAGCAATCCCCCGGGACTAGCGGGGGAGACCTACGAGCAGTACTTC
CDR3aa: CASNPPGLAGETYEQYF

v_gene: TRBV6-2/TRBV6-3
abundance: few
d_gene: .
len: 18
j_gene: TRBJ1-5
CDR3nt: TGTGCCAGCAGTTCCTACACGAGGACAGCCTATAGCAATCAGCCCCAGCATTTT
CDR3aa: CASSSYTRTAYSNQPQHF

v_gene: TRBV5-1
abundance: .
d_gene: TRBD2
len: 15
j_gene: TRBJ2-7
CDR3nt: TGCGCCAGCAGCTGGACTAGCGGGCCACCCTACGAGCAGTACTTC
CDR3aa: CASSWTSGPPYEQYF

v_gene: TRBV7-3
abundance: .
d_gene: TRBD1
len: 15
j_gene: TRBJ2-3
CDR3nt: TGTGCCAGCAGCCTAAGACAGGGGGCAGTGGATACGCAGTATTTT
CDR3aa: CASSLRQGAVDTQYF

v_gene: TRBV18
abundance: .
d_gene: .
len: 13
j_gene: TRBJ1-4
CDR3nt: TGTGCCAGCTCACCCCCGAGTAATGAAAAACTGTTTTTT
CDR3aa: CASSPPSNEKLFF

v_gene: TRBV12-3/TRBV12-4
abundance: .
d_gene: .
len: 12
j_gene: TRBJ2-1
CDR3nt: TGTGCCAGCAGGCCTACAGGGATAGCGCAGTTCTTC
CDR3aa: CASRPTGIAQFF

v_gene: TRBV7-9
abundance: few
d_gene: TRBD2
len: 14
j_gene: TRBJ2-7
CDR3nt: TGTGCCAGCAGCCCTAGCGGGGGGCAGTACGAGCAGTACTTC
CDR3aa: CASSPSGGQYEQYF

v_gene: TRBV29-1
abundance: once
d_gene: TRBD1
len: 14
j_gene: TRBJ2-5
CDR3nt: TGCAGCGTTGACGGGACAGGGGTTGGGGAGACCCAGTACTTC
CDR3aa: CSVDGTGVGETQYF

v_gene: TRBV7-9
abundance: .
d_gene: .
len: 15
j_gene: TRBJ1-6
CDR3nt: TGTGCCAGCGTTTCTTATGTGACAGCGAATTCACCCCTCCACTTT
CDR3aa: CASVSYVTANSPLHF

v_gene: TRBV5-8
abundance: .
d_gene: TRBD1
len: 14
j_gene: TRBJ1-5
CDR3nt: TGTGCCAGCAACCCGGGACAGGGCAATCAGCCCCAGCATTTT
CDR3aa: CASNPGQGNQPQHF

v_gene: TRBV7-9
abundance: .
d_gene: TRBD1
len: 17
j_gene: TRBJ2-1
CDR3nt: TGTGCCAGCAGCTGGTCTCCCGGGACAGGGAAGGACAATGAGCAGTTCTTC
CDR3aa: CASSWSPGTGKDNEQFF

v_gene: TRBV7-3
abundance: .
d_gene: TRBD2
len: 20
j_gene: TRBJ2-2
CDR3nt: TGTGCCAGCAGCACCACCCCCCGGGGAGCGGGGACCCTCGACACCGGGGAGCTGTTTTTT
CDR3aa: CASSTTPRGAGTLDTGELFF

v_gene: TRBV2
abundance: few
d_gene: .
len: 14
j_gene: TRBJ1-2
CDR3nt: TGTGCCAGCAAAGGGGTCTCTCTCCGCTATGGCTACACCTTC
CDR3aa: CASKGVSLRYGYTF

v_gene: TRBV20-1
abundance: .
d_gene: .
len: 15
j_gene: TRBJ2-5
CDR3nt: TGCAGTGCTAGTGGCCCCTCTGGGACAATGGAGACCCAGTACTTC
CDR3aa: CSASGPSGTMETQYF

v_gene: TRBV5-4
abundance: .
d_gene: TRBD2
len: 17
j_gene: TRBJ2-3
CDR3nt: TGTGCCAGCAGCTTGGACCAGCGGGGGGTTACCACAGATACGCAGTATTTT
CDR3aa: CASSLDQRGVTTDTQYF

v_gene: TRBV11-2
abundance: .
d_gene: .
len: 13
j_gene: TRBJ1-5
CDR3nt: TGTGCCAGCAGCTTAGGGACTAGTCGAGCCCAGCATTTT
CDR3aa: CASSLGTSRAQHF

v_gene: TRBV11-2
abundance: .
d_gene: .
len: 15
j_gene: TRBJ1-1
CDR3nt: TGTGCCAGCAGCTTAGGTTTGTCGGGGGTCACTGAAGCTTTCTTT
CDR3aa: CASSLGLSGVTEAFF

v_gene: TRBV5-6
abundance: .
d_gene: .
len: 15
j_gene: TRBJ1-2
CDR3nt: TGTGCCAGCAGCTTGGGGATAGTGCCGGGGTATGGCTACACCTTC
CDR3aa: CASSLGIVPGYGYTF

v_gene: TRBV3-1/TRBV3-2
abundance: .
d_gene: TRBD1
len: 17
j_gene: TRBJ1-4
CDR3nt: TGTGCCAGCAGCCCCCCCAGGCGGACAGGGCTGTCAGAAAAACTGTTTTTT
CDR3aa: CASSPPRRTGLSEKLFF

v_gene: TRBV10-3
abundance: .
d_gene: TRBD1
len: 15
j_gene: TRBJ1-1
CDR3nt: TGTGCCATCGGGGGACAGGGGGACTCGAACACTGAAGCTTTCTTT
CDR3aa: CAIGGQGDSNTEAFF

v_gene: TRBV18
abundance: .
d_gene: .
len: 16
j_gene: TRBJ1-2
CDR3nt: TGTGCCAGCTCACCGATACTGGACACGACTAACTATGGCTACACCTTC
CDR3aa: CASSPILDTTNYGYTF

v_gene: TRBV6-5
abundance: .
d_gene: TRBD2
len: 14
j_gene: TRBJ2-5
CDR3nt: TGTGCCAGCAGTTACCTAGCGGATGTCGGGACCCAGTACTTC
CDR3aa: CASSYLADVGTQYF

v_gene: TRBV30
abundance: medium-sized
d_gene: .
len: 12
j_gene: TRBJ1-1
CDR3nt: TGTGCCTGGAGTTCACCCACCTTACATGCTTTCTTT
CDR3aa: CAWSSPTLHAFF

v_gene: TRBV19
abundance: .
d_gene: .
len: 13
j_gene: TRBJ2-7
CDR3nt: TGTGCCAGTAGTATTGGAGTTACCTACGAGCAGTACTTC
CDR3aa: CASSIGVTYEQYF